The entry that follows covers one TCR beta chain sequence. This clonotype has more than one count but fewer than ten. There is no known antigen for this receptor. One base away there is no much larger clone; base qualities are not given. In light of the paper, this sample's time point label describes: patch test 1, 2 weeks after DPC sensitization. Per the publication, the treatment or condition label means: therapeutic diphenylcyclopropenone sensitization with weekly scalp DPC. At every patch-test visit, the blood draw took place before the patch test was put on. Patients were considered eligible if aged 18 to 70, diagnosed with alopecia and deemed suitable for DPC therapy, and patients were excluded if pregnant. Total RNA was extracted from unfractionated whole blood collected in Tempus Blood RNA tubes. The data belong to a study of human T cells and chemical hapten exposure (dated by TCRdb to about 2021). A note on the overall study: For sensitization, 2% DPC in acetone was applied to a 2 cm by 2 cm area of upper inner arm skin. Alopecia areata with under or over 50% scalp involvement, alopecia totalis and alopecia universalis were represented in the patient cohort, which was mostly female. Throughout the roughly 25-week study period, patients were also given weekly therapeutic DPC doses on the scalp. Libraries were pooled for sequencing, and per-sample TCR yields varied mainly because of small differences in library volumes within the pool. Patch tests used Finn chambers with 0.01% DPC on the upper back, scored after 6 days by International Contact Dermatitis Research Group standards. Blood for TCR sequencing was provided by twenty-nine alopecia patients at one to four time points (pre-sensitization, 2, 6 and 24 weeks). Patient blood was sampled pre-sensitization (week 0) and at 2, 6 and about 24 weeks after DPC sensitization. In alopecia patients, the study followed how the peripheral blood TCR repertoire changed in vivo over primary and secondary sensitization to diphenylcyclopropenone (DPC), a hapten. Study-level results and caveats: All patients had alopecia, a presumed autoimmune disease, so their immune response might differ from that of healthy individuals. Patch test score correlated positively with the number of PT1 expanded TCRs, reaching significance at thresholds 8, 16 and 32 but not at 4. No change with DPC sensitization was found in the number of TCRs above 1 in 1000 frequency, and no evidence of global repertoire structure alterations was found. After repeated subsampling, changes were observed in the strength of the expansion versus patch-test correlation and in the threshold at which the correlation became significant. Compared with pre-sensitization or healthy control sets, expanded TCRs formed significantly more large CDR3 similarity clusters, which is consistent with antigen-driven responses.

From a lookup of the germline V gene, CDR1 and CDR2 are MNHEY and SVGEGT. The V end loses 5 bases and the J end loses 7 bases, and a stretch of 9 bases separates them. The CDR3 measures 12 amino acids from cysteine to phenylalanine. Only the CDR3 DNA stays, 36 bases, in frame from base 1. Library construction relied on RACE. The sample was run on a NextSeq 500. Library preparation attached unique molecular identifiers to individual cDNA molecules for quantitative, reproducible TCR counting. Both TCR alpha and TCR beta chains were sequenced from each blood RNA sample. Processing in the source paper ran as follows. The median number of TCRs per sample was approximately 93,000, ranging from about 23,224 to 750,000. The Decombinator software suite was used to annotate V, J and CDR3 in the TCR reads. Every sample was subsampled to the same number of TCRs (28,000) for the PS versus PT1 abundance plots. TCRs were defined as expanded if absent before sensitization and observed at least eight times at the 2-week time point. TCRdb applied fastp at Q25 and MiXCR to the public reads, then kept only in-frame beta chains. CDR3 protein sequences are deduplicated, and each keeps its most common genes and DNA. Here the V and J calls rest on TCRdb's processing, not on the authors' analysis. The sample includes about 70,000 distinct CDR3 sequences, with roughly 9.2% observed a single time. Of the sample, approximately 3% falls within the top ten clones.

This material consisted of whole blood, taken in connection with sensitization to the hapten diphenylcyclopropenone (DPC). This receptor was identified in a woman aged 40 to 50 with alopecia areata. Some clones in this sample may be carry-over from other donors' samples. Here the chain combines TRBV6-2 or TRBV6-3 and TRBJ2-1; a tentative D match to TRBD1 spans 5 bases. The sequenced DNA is TGTGCCAGCAGTGCCAGGGCTAATGAGCAGTTCTTC. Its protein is CASSARANEQFF.